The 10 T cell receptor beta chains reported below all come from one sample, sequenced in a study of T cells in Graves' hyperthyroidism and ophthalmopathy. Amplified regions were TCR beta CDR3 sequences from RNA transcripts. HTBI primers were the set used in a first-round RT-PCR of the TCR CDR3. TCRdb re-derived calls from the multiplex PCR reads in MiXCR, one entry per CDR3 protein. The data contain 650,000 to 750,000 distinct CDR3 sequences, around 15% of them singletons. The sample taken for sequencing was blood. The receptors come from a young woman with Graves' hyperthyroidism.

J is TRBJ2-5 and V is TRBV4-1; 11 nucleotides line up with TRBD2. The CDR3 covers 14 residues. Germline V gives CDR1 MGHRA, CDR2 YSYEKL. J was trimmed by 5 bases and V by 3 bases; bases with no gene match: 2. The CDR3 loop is CASSHASGRETQYF. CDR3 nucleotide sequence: TGCGCCAGCAGCCATGCTAGCGGGAGGGAGACCCAGTACTTC.

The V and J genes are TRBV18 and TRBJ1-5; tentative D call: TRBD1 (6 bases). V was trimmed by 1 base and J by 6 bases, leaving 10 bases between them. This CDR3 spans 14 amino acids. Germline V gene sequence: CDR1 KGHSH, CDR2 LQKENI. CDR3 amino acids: CASSPQGGGQPQHF. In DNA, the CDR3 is TGTGCCAGCTCACCACAGGGGGGGGGTCAGCCCCAGCATTTT.

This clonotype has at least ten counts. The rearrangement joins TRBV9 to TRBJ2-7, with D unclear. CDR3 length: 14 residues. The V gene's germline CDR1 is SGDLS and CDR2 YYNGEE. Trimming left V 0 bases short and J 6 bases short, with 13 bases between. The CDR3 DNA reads TGTGCCAGCAGCGTAGTAAGTGGAGTTGGCGAGCAGTACTTC. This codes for CASSVVSGVGEQYF.

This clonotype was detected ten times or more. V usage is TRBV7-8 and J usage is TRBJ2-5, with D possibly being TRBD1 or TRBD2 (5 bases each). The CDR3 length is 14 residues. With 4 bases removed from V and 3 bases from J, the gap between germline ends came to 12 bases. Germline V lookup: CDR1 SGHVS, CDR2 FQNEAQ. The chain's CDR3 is CASSSWDQEETQYF. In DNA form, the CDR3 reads TGTGCCAGCAGCTCCTGGGACCAGGAAGAGACCCAGTACTTC.

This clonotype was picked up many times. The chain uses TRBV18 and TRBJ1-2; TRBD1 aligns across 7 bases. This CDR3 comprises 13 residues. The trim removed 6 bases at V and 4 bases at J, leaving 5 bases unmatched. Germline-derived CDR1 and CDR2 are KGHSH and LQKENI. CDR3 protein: CASSDRPTYGYTF. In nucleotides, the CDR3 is TGTGCCAGCTCGGACAGGCCCACCTATGGCTACACCTTC.

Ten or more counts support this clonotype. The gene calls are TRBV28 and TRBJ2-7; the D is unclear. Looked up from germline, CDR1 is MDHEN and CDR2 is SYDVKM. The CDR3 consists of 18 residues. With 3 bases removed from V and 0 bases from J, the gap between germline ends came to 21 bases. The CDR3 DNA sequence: TGTGCCAGCAGTTTGTACGGTGGCAGGTTACTGAGCTCCTACGAGCAGTACTTC. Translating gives CASSLYGGRLLSSYEQYF.

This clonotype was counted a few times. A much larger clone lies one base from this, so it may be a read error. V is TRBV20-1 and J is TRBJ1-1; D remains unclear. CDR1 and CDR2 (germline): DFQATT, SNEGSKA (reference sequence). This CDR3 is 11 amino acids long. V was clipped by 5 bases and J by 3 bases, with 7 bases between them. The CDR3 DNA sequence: TGCAGTGCTCCGGTCCACACTGAAGCTTTCTTT. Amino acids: CSAPVHTEAFF.

This CDR3 is CASSLGTSGVLAKNIQYF. Here the CDR3 DNA reads TGTGCCAGCAGTTTAGGGACTAGCGGTGTTCTAGCCAAAAACATTCAGTACTTC. This chain uses TRBV28 with TRBJ2-4, with 11 bases that match TRBD2. CDR1 is MDHEN and CDR2 is SYDVKM in the germline V gene. V was clipped by 2 bases and J by 0 bases; unmatched bases: 6. The CDR3 is made up of 18 amino acids.

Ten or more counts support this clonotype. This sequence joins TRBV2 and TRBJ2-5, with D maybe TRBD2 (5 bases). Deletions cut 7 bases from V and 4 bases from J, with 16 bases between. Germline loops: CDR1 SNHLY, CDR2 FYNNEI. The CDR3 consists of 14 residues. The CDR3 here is CASTRVAGGETQYF. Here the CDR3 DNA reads TGTGCCAGCACCCGGGTGGCAGGAGGAGAGACCCAGTACTTC.

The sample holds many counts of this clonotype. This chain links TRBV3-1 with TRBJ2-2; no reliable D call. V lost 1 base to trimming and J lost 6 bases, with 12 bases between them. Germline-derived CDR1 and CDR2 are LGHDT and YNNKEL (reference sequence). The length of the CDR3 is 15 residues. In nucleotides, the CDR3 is TGTGCCAGCAGCCAAGTTGGAAGGGCTGCCGGGGAGCTGTTTTTT. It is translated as CASSQVGRAAGELFF.